A single T cell receptor (beta chain) is shown here with its context. Its antigen remains unidentified. Some clones are missing from TCRdb's copy, which holds only in-frame ones; the method was immunoSEQ multiplex PCR. The sample includes approximately 99,000 clones, roughly 90% of them seen just once. Germline V gene lookup returns CDR1 SGHTA and CDR2 FQGTGA. Trimming pared 6 bases from V and 2 bases from J, leaving 10 bases between. The CDR3 length is 13 residues. The data are from a study of T cell responses to AZD1222 COVID-19 vaccine. Study results and caveats: Donors were mostly white British, more females; clonal diversity possibly underestimated. Repertoires were obtained only post-peak T cell response.

This clonotype was obtained from an adult in good health. The chain employs TRBV7-3 and TRBJ1-2, with D maybe TRBD1 (5 bases). This material consisted of peripheral blood, taken on day 0 of MenACWY control vaccination. CDR3 in amino acids: CASSQDKNYGYTF. DNA of the CDR3: TGTGCCAGCAGTCAGGACAAGAACTATGGCTACACCTTC.